The 24 T cell receptor beta chains given below trace back to one sample, sequenced in a study of T cell responses to AZD1222 COVID-19 vaccine. The method was immunoSEQ multiplex PCR; TCRdb's version includes in-frame clones alone and lacks a portion of them. The table shows approximately 80,000 clones, with approximately 85% occurring only once. The specimen was peripheral blood, collected on day 0 of MenACWY control vaccination. These receptor sequences come from an adult in good health.

The V gene is TRBV20-1, the J gene TRBJ1-1; no firm D call. V was pared by 1 base and J by 8 bases, with 8 bases between. CDR3 length equals 11 residues. Germline assignment: CDR1 DFQATT and CDR2 SNEGSKA (reference sequence). The CDR3 nucleotides read TGCAGTGCTAGAGCCGAGATGGAAGCTTTCTTT. It yields the protein CSARAEMEAFF.

This sequence joins TRBV11-2 and TRBJ2-1, with D perhaps assigned TRBD1 or TRBD2 (5 bases each). The germline gives CDR1 SGHAT, CDR2 FQNNGV. The CDR3 consists of 17 residues. The V and J ends lost 7 bases and 0 bases respectively, with 19 bases between them. CDR3 nucleotide sequence: TGTGCCAGCACCCCCGGGGCGAGCCGGAGCTCCTACAATGAGCAGTTCTTC. Translated, it gives CASTPGASRSSYNEQFF. The whole variable domain, filled in from reference TRBV11-2 and TRBJ2-1, reads EAGVAQSPRYKIIEKRQSVAFWCNPISGHATLYWYQQILGQGPKLLIQFQNNGVVDDSQLPKDRFSAERLKGVDSTLKIQPAKLEDSAVYLCASTPGASRSSYNEQFFGPGTRLTVL.

As DNA, the CDR3 is TGTGCCAGCAAACTTAACGGGGAGTCCTACGAGCAGTACTTC. Translating gives CASKLNGESYEQYF. This chain links TRBV7-2 with TRBJ2-7; D might be TRBD2 (5 bases). This CDR3 has 14 residues. Germline CDR1 SGHTA, CDR2 FQGNSA. V gave up 7 bases and J gave up 1 base, with 14 bases separating them.

The rearrangement links TRBV4-1 to TRBJ1-2; no definite D call. CDR3 size: 12 residues. Germline V gene sequence: CDR1 MGHRA, CDR2 YSYEKL. Trimming pared 0 bases from V and 7 bases from J, leaving 6 bases between. In DNA form, the CDR3 reads TGCGCCAGCAGCCAAGAACACAGTGGCTACACCTTC. Amino acids: CASSQEHSGYTF.

The CDR3 reads CASSPRTGQNYEQYF. The CDR3 coding sequence is TGTGCCAGCAGCCCCCGGACAGGGCAAAACTACGAGCAGTACTTC. V and J are TRBV5-4 and TRBJ2-7; 8 bases align to TRBD1. V lost 4 bases and J lost 3; bases outside the gene matches: 9. Germline V gives CDR1 SGHNT, CDR2 YYREEE (reference sequence). The CDR3 runs 15 residues.

The chain uses TRBV19 and TRBJ1-2, with 10 bases that match TRBD1. Germline lookup yields CDR1 LNHDA and CDR2 SQIVND (reference sequence). V was pared by 5 bases and J by 8 bases, with 8 bases of the junction left unmatched. This CDR3 spans 14 amino acids. The CDR3 DNA reads as TGTGCCAGTAGTTCCCGGGACAGGGGTCGGGGCTACACCTTC. It encodes CASSSRDRGRGYTF.

The chain combines TRBV20-1 with TRBJ1-5; tentatively, D is TRBD1 (6 bases). Trimming removed 3 bases at V and 2 bases at J, with 8 bases between. This CDR3 comprises 13 residues. Per the germline V gene, CDR1 is DFQATT and CDR2 is SNEGSKA (reference sequence). Here the CDR3 reads CSASGGGNQPQHF. Written as DNA, the CDR3 is TGCAGTGCTAGTGGGGGCGGCAATCAGCCCCAGCATTTT.

The rearrangement joins TRBV5-1 to TRBJ1-6; TRBD1 might be the D (5 bases). This CDR3 comprises 15 residues. Germline V CDR1 and CDR2: SGHRS, YFSETQ. Deletions cut 5 bases from V and 6 bases from J, with 15 bases between. The CDR3 here is CASRAGGVANSPLHF. The CDR3 region has the DNA TGCGCCAGCAGGGCGGGAGGGGTCGCTAATTCACCCCTCCACTTT. The full variable domain, in which reference TRBV5-1 and TRBJ1-6 provide the parts outside the CDR3, is KAGVTQTPRYLIKTRGQQVTLSCSPISGHRSVSWYQQTPGQGLQFLFEYFSETQRNKGNFPGRFSGRQFSNSRSEMNVSTLELGDSALYLCASRAGGVANSPLHFGNGTRLTVT.

This sequence joins TRBV18 and TRBJ2-7; no clear D gene. Trimming stripped 3 bases from V and 3 bases from J, with 9 bases between. CDR3 size: 13 residues. CDR1 and CDR2 (germline): KGHSH, LQKENI. CDR3 sequence: CASSPGSNYEQYF. The CDR3 coding sequence is TGTGCCAGCTCACCGGGATCCAACTACGAGCAGTACTTC.

The V gene is TRBV30, the J gene TRBJ1-2; D is unresolved. The CDR3 length is 12 residues. The germline V gene has CDR1 GTSNPN and CDR2 SVGIG (reference sequence). V lost 4 bases and J 2 bases, leaving 8 bases between the germline ends. The CDR3 region has the DNA TGTGCCTGGAATGTGGGAAACTATGGCTACACCTTC. Translating gives CAWNVGNYGYTF.

This CDR3 reads CSASSAGEYEQYF. In DNA form, the CDR3 reads TGCAGTGCTAGTTCCGCAGGGGAGTACGAGCAGTACTTC. This chain links TRBV20-1 with TRBJ2-7, with a tentative D call TRBD1 (6 bases). The length of the CDR3 is 13 residues. Germline V gene lookup returns CDR1 DFQATT and CDR2 SNEGSKA (reference sequence). The V end lost 3 bases, the J end lost 4 bases, and 13 bases lay between the germline ends.

J is TRBJ1-2 and V is TRBV11-1; TRBD1 aligns across 7 bases. The CDR3 contains 16 residues. Germline lookup yields CDR1 SGHAT and CDR2 FQDESV (reference sequence). V lost 4 bases and J lost 0; bases outside the gene matches: 8. The CDR3 bases are TGTGCCAGCAGCTGGACGCGACAGGGACCTAACTATGGCTACACCTTC. This encodes CASSWTRQGPNYGYTF.

V and J are TRBV6-5 and TRBJ1-1; tentatively, D is TRBD1 (6 bases). The length of the CDR3 is 16 residues. CDR1 is MNHEY, CDR2 SVGAGI, per germline. The germline V and J ends were trimmed by 4 bases and 4 bases, with 19 bases remaining between them. The CDR3 bases are TGTGCCAGCAGTTCCCATGGACAGCCCCAAGGCACTGAAGCTTTCTTT. Encoded protein: CASSSHGQPQGTEAFF.

The chain combines TRBV28 with TRBJ1-5; D may be TRBD1 (6 bases). The V end lost 6 bases, the J end lost 1 base, and 13 bases lay between the germline ends. The germline CDR1 and CDR2 sequences are MDHEN and SYDVKM. This CDR3 spans 15 amino acids. The CDR3: CASRTGQPSNQPQHF. The DNA for the CDR3 is TGTGCCAGCAGAACCGGACAGCCCAGCAATCAGCCCCAGCATTTT.

The V call is TRBV6-5, the J call TRBJ1-1; no clear D gene. This CDR3 spans 12 amino acids. V lost 7 bases and J lost 5, with 11 bases in between. Per germline, CDR1 MNHEY and CDR2 SVGAGI. Here the CDR3 DNA reads TGTGCCAGCACTCCGGGAGGGACTGAAGCTTTCTTT. This gives the protein CASTPGGTEAFF.

V is TRBV6-5 and J is TRBJ2-7; D possibly uses TRBD1 or TRBD2 (5 bases each). Germline loops: CDR1 MNHEY, CDR2 SVGAGI. V shed 8 bases and J shed 0 bases, with 14 bases lying between them. The CDR3 runs to 14 residues. CDR3 bases: TGTGCCAGCGGCCGGGACGCAAACTCCTACGAGCAGTACTTC. This sequence encodes CASGRDANSYEQYF.

This chain joins TRBV7-3 and TRBJ2-7, with TRBD1 matching over 9 bases. V lost 3 bases and J lost 3; bases outside the gene matches: 0. The CDR3 loop spans 13 amino acids. Germline-derived CDR1 and CDR2 are SGHTA and FQGTGA. The CDR3 sequence is CASSLTGGYEQYF. The DNA of the CDR3 is TGTGCCAGCAGCTTGACAGGGGGCTACGAGCAGTACTTC.

V and J are TRBV21-1 and TRBJ1-3. TRBV21-1 is a listed pseudogene. The CDR3 is 15 amino acids. This CDR3 is CASSKGADQGNTIYF. CDR3 DNA: TGTGCCAGCAGCAAAGGAGCTGACCAGGGAAACACCATATATTTT.

The count of this clone is one. Germline is not matched at one junction end, which may reflect a read error. This chain joins TRBV5-5 and TRBJ1-2, with D possibly being TRBD1 (5 bases). The germline V gene encodes CDR1 SGHKS and CDR2 YYEKEE (reference sequence). The CDR3 loop spans 16 amino acids. CDR3 nucleotide sequence: TGTGCCAGCACCTTGGGGAGCCCAGGGACCAACTATGGCTACACCTTC. Residues: CASTLGSPGTNYGYTF.

The rearrangement joins TRBV6-1 to TRBJ1-2; D unresolved. The CDR3 extends over 14 amino acids. V was trimmed by 0 bases and J by 6 bases, leaving 11 bases between them. CDR1 is MNHNS, CDR2 SASEGT, per germline. The CDR3 DNA reads as TGTGCCAGCAGTGAAGCAGGGAGGGTCCATGGCTACACCTTC. It encodes CASSEAGRVHGYTF.

The V and J genes are TRBV25-1 and TRBJ2-6; D may be TRBD2 (6 bases). V lost 1 base and J 0 bases, leaving 7 bases between the germline ends. The V gene's germline CDR1 is MGHDK and CDR2 SYGVNS. This CDR3 contains 16 residues. CDR3 sequence (DNA): TGTGCCAGCAGTGAATTCGGGAGCTCTGGGGCCAACGTCCTGACTTTC. Translation gives CASSEFGSSGANVLTF. The whole variable domain, filled in from reference TRBV25-1 and TRBJ2-6, reads EADIYQTPRYLVIGTGKKITLECSQTMGHDKMYWYQQDPGMELHLIHYSYGVNSTEKGDLSSESTVSRIRTEHFPLTLESARPSHTSQYLCASSEFGSSGANVLTFGAGSRLTVL.

The rearrangement joins TRBV7-9 to TRBJ2-7; D assignment may be TRBD1 or TRBD2 (5 bases each). The V gene lost 5 bases and the J gene lost 9 bases, with 17 bases spanning the gap. This CDR3 is 13 amino acids long. Looked up from germline, CDR1 is SEHNR and CDR2 is FQNEAQ (reference sequence). For the CDR3, the DNA is TGTGCCAGCAGCGCCTCCGGGACCCACCTGCAGTACTTC. Its translation: CASSASGTHLQYF.

This chain links TRBV6-2 or TRBV6-3 with TRBJ2-3; no firm D call. Between the trimmed V and J ends, which lost 6 bases and 2 bases, there was a span of 9 bases. CDR1 is MNHEY and CDR2 is SVGEGT in the germline V gene. The CDR3 spans 13 residues. The CDR3 coding sequence is TGTGCCAGCAGCAACCCCCCCACAGATACGCAGTATTTT. It yields the protein CASSNPPTDTQYF.

The chain carries TRBV7-9 and TRBJ2-5, with D maybe TRBD2 (6 bases). Germline CDR1 SEHNR, CDR2 FQNEAQ (reference sequence). V lost 2 bases and J 1 base, leaving 11 bases between the germline ends. The CDR3 runs to 15 residues. CDR3 sequence (DNA): TGTGCCAGCAGCTTACCCCGGACTACCCAAGAGACCCAGTACTTC. This translates into CASSLPRTTQETQYF.